Presented here are 6 T cell receptor beta chains from one specimen sequenced in a study of blood T cell repertoires in COVID-19 (dated by TCRdb to the early 2020s). Library construction relied on the immunoSEQ multiplex PCR assay. The source is immuneACCESS, and TCRdb retained only in-frame sequences with V and J called. Part of the clones is not carried over; for the studies checked, unresolved V genes explain less than half of this, and the remainder is unexplained. The sample table shows a few hundred thousand clones, and roughly 81% are seen once. Around 3% of the sample is held by the ten biggest clonotypes. The sequencing input was peripheral blood. These receptors were collected from a man aged 50 or older who had recovered from COVID-19.

In this sample, this clone turned up a few times. The chain joins TRBV18 to TRBJ1-5, with D unresolved. The CDR3 is 16 residues long. Germline CDR1 reads KGHSH; CDR2 reads LQKENI. V was cut by 3 bases and J by 3 bases, with 15 bases left in between. The CDR3 coding sequence is TGTGCCAGCTCACCTGCGGGTGCCCGTGTCAATCAGCCCCAGCATTTT. Translating it yields CASSPAGARVNQPQHF.

The J gene is TRBJ2-7, the V gene TRBV6-5; 10 nucleotides line up with TRBD2. The CDR3 is made up of 16 amino acids. Germline assignment: CDR1 MNHEY and CDR2 SVGAGI. After removal of 0 bases from V and 5 bases from J, the junction contained 7 bases not matched to a gene. CDR3 residues: CASSYSRLAGVDEQYF. In nucleotides, the CDR3 is TGTGCCAGCAGTTACTCTCGCCTAGCGGGAGTTGACGAGCAGTACTTC.

The chain employs TRBV11-2 and TRBJ2-3; D gene uncertain. The CDR3 sequence is 13 residues long. The V gene lost 2 bases and the J gene lost 4 bases, with 7 bases spanning the gap. CDR1 and CDR2 from the germline V gene are SGHAT and FQNNGV. The CDR3 loop reads CASSLTHPDTQYF. CDR3 DNA: TGTGCCAGCAGCTTAACTCACCCAGATACGCAGTATTTT.

The chain combines TRBV4-2 with TRBJ2-7, with 13 nucleotides matching TRBD2. CDR1 LGHNA and CDR2 YNFKEQ come from the germline V gene. The CDR3 covers 16 residues. J was trimmed by 5 bases and V by 2 bases; bases with no gene match: 6. This CDR3 is CASSQPGLAGVDEQYF. In DNA form, the CDR3 reads TGTGCCAGCAGCCAACCTGGACTAGCGGGAGTGGACGAGCAGTACTTC.

This clone was seen only once. The chain recombines TRBV27 with TRBJ2-3; 11 bases match TRBD2. Germline V lookup: CDR1 MNHEY, CDR2 SMNVEV (reference sequence). This CDR3 is built from 15 residues. Trimming took 2 bases from V and 6 from J; bases not matched to a gene: 4. CDR3 nucleotides: TGTGCCAGCAGTTTACGGCTAGCGGGAGGCGATACGCAGTATTTT. It translates to CASSLRLAGGDTQYF.

This clone appeared a few times. The V and J genes are TRBV2 and TRBJ2-3; 8 nucleotides agree with TRBD1. This CDR3 has 12 residues. The germline V gene encodes CDR1 SNHLY and CDR2 FYNNEI. With V trimmed by 5 bases and J by 13 bases, 8 bases remained unmatched. Here the CDR3 reads CASSYDRDRKYF. The CDR3 coding sequence is TGTGCCAGCAGTTACGACCGGGACAGGAAGTATTTT.